The present TCR beta chain was sequenced within a study of blood T cell repertoires in COVID-19. The overall study: From the United States, Italy and Spain came samples of acute and convalescent COVID-19. PBMCs, B-cell-depleted T cells, or T cells provided the cDNA or gDNA that made up the material.

Per the original methods: Nucleated cell number was recorded as an estimate derived from reference gene primer amplification. Sequencing used immunoSEQ multiplex PCR; TCRdb keeps in-frame clones, though not all of them. V, J and clone size are those of that table, while D and trimming were read from the DNA. The sample lists some 100,000 clones, about 84% occurring once. The specimen was peripheral blood. The receptor's source is a human donor in a cohort sampled during active COVID-19.

CDR3 residues: CASSQTKAGSPYEQYF. In DNA form, the CDR3 reads TGTGCCAGCAGCCAAACTAAGGCGGGTTCCCCCTACGAGCAGTACTTC. The rearrangement links TRBV6-2 or TRBV6-3 to TRBJ2-7; D possibly corresponds to TRBD2 (5 bases). Germline loops: CDR1 MNHEY, CDR2 SVGEGT. The CDR3 runs to 16 residues. The V end was cut by 6 bases, the J end by 2 bases, with 20 bases between.